The rows below give T cell receptor beta chains drawn from one sample of a study of control samples from healthy donors and cancer patients. The table came from immunoSEQ multiplex PCR; TCRdb's copy has only in-frame clones and leaves some out. The sample yields 90,000 or so clones, more than 85% seen once. Material: blood. The source of these receptors is a woman between 50 and 59 years old in good health. Each CDR3 is given with its conserved first and last residue. The order of the fields is J gene, D gene, clone size, V gene, CDR3 protein. A D gene is named only where the DNA matches it firmly. Clone size is given for some rows only: seen once, a few or many times, or a class if the clone is expanded.

j_call: TRBJ1-1
d_call: TRBD1
clone_size: -
v_call: TRBV15
cdr3_aa: CATSETGGKEATEAFF

j_call: TRBJ1-2
d_call: -
clone_size: -
v_call: TRBV7-2
cdr3_aa: CAIGQNYGYTF

j_call: TRBJ2-2
d_call: TRBD2
clone_size: -
v_call: TRBV5-1
cdr3_aa: CASSRPSGGGTGELFF

j_call: TRBJ2-3
d_call: -
clone_size: -
v_call: TRBV19
cdr3_aa: CASSIQGTDTQYF

j_call: TRBJ2-7
d_call: -
clone_size: -
v_call: TRBV6-5
cdr3_aa: CASSYSKGNEQYF

j_call: TRBJ2-1
d_call: -
clone_size: -
v_call: TRBV3-1/TRBV3-2
cdr3_aa: CASSQDPARGGQFF

j_call: TRBJ1-3
d_call: -
clone_size: -
v_call: TRBV14
cdr3_aa: CASSSRTGTGNTIYF

j_call: TRBJ1-6
d_call: -
clone_size: many
v_call: TRBV13
cdr3_aa: CASSLDQENSPLHF

j_call: TRBJ2-2
d_call: -
clone_size: -
v_call: TRBV18
cdr3_aa: CASSDQVNTGELFF

j_call: TRBJ2-5
d_call: -
clone_size: -
v_call: TRBV28
cdr3_aa: CASSLNAGETQYF

j_call: TRBJ1-3
d_call: TRBD1
clone_size: -
v_call: TRBV7-2
cdr3_aa: CASSSTQGAGNTIYF

j_call: TRBJ1-2
d_call: -
clone_size: few
v_call: TRBV11-3
cdr3_aa: CASSLDGGARGYTF

j_call: TRBJ2-5
d_call: TRBD1
clone_size: -
v_call: TRBV19
cdr3_aa: CASSIGTGGWETQYF

j_call: TRBJ2-2
d_call: -
clone_size: -
v_call: TRBV5-1
cdr3_aa: CASSLTPGGELFF

j_call: TRBJ1-5
d_call: -
clone_size: once
v_call: TRBV6-2/TRBV6-3
cdr3_aa: CASSYSNQANQPQHF

j_call: TRBJ2-3
d_call: TRBD2
clone_size: -
v_call: TRBV5-6
cdr3_aa: CASSFRGSGRFTDTQYF

j_call: TRBJ2-3
d_call: -
clone_size: -
v_call: TRBV28
cdr3_aa: CASLTATPTDTQYF

j_call: TRBJ2-2
d_call: -
clone_size: -
v_call: TRBV18
cdr3_aa: CASSPTGRGDTGELFF

j_call: TRBJ2-7
d_call: -
clone_size: -
v_call: TRBV7-8
cdr3_aa: CASSSGRIAYEQYF

j_call: TRBJ2-3
d_call: -
clone_size: -
v_call: TRBV12-5
cdr3_aa: CASGLGGYTDTQYF

j_call: TRBJ2-2
d_call: TRBD2
clone_size: once
v_call: TRBV5-1
cdr3_aa: CASSLDIAGGRNTGELFF

j_call: TRBJ2-2
d_call: TRBD2
clone_size: -
v_call: TRBV3-1/TRBV3-2
cdr3_aa: CASSQTSGSIGELFF

j_call: TRBJ1-2
d_call: -
clone_size: -
v_call: TRBV6-6
cdr3_aa: CASSTEGEEGYGYTF

j_call: TRBJ2-5
d_call: TRBD2
clone_size: few
v_call: TRBV9
cdr3_aa: CASSVVGSGSQETQYF

j_call: TRBJ2-7
d_call: -
clone_size: once
v_call: TRBV15
cdr3_aa: CATSVLKGGKNF

j_call: TRBJ2-7
d_call: TRBD2
clone_size: -
v_call: TRBV4-1
cdr3_aa: CASSPPGTSGTYEQYF

j_call: TRBJ1-2
d_call: -
clone_size: -
v_call: TRBV12-5
cdr3_aa: CASGLVGLVNYGYTF

j_call: TRBJ1-1
d_call: -
clone_size: -
v_call: TRBV5-1
cdr3_aa: CASSNGQPNTEAFF

j_call: TRBJ2-5
d_call: TRBD2
clone_size: -
v_call: TRBV11-3
cdr3_aa: CASSLDGREEETQYF